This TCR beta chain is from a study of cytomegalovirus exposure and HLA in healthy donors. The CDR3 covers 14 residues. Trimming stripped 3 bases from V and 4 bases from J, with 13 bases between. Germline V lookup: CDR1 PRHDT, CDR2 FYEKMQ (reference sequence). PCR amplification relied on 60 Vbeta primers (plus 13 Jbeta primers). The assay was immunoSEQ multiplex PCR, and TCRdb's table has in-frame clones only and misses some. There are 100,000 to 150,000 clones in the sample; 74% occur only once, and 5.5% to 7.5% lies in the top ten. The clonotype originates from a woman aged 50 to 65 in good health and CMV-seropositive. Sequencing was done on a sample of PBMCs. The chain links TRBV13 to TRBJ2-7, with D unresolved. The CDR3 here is CASSLGSRSYEQYF. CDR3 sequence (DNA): TGTGCCAGCAGCTTGGGCAGCAGGTCGTACGAGCAGTACTTC.